The text below deals with one T cell receptor beta chain. Its antigen remains unidentified. This entry is derived from a study of cytomegalovirus exposure and HLA in healthy donors. Study details: Early release data held 85 million or so unique TCRs from HLA-typed donors.

Study-level findings and limits: Compared with the approximately 700-donor mean, an Asian-associated ancestry cluster reportedly had fewer N-insertions, according to a later analysis. It was only CMV serostatus that was available as immune exposure information.

The study ran its PCR with 60 Vbeta and 13 Jbeta primers. Assay: immunoSEQ multiplex PCR; the TCRdb copy retains only in-frame clones and omits some. The table has under 200,000 clones, 68% seen once. The sequence came from a woman between 40 and 50 years old in good health and CMV-seropositive. Sequenced sample: PBMCs.

The CDR3 coding sequence is TGTGCCAGCTCAGTTCAGGGGAACACCGGGGAGCTGTTTTTT. It encodes CASSVQGNTGELFF. The chain carries TRBV18 and TRBJ2-2; D possibly corresponds to TRBD1 (5 bases). The CDR3 contains 14 residues. The ends were cut back, 5 bases at V and 1 base at J, with 8 bases in the middle. The V gene's germline CDR1 is KGHSH and CDR2 LQKENI.